These 14 T cell receptor beta chains originate from one sample sequenced in a study of cytomegalovirus exposure and HLA in healthy donors. PCR was performed using 60 Vbeta and 13 Jbeta primers. Data came from immunoSEQ multiplex PCR; TCRdb stores just in-frame clones and leaves some out. The sample lists 100,000 to 140,000 clones, around 72% seen once, with 14% in the top ten. The specimen sequenced was PBMCs. These receptors were collected from a woman aged 35 to 49 in good health and CMV-seropositive.

The gene calls are TRBV11-2 and TRBJ2-5; unclear D gene. V was shortened by 0 bases and J by 4 bases, with 6 bases between the two germline ends. This CDR3 has 13 amino acids. Germline V gives CDR1 SGHAT, CDR2 FQNNGV. The CDR3 nucleotides read TGTGCCAGCAGCTTAGAGGTCAGAGAGACCCAGTACTTC. This sequence encodes CASSLEVRETQYF.

The chain uses TRBV11-2 and TRBJ2-7; D possibly corresponds to TRBD2 (6 bases). The CDR3 consists of 14 residues. Germline assignment: CDR1 SGHAT and CDR2 FQNNGV. V lost 1 base and J 3 bases, leaving 10 bases between the germline ends. CDR3 in DNA: TGTGCCAGCAGCTTAGGCCCGGGGGACTACGAGCAGTACTTC. This translates into CASSLGPGDYEQYF.

The J gene is TRBJ2-5, the V gene TRBV30, with 8 positions matching TRBD1. CDR3 size: 14 residues. CDR1 GTSNPN and CDR2 SVGIG come from the germline V gene (reference sequence). Trimming removed 1 base from V and 1 base from J; junction bases left unmatched: 2. CDR3 coding DNA: TGTGCCTGGAGTGAGACAGGGGTCCAAGAGACCCAGTACTTC. This translates into CAWSETGVQETQYF.

J is TRBJ1-1 and V is TRBV30; 7 positions agree with TRBD1. CDR1 and CDR2 from the germline V gene are GTSNPN and SVGIG (reference sequence). The CDR3 spans 12 residues. V lost 8 bases and J lost 5; bases outside the gene matches: 8. CDR3 sequence: CAQDRRGTEAFF. The CDR3 nucleotides are TGTGCCCAGGACAGGAGGGGGACTGAAGCTTTCTTT.

The rearrangement uses TRBV10-3 and TRBJ2-7; 7 nucleotides align to TRBD1. Germline values: CDR1 ENHRY, CDR2 SYGVKD. The CDR3 is made up of 12 amino acids. The CDR3 region has the DNA TGTACCACAGGGGCCTCGCCCTACGAGCAGTACTTC. Its protein is CTTGASPYEQYF.

The chain employs TRBV30 and TRBJ2-1; tentative D call: TRBD2 (5 bases). Germline V gene data show CDR1 as GTSNPN and CDR2 as SVGIG (reference sequence). This CDR3 is 11 amino acids long. As DNA, the CDR3 is TGTGCACGGGGTCTCTACAATGAGCAGTTCTTC. As protein: CARGLYNEQFF.

The chain carries TRBV5-1 and TRBJ2-7; D is ambiguous. Germline V CDR1 and CDR2: SGHRS, YFSETQ. Trimming pared 1 base from V and 0 bases from J, leaving 5 bases between. The CDR3 sequence is 13 residues long. The CDR3, as DNA: TGCGCCAGCAGCTTGCAGGACTCCTACGAGCAGTACTTC. This encodes CASSLQDSYEQYF. Full variable domain (missing parts from reference TRBV5-1 and TRBJ2-7): KAGVTQTPRYLIKTRGQQVTLSCSPISGHRSVSWYQQTPGQGLQFLFEYFSETQRNKGNFPGRFSGRQFSNSRSEMNVSTLELGDSALYLCASSLQDSYEQYFGPGTRLTVT.

In nucleotides, the CDR3 is TGTGCCAGCAGTAAAGCGGGGGCGGTAGGGAATACGCAGTATTTT. This translates into CASSKAGAVGNTQYF. The chain combines TRBV28 with TRBJ2-3; 8 bases are a match to TRBD2. CDR1 and CDR2 (germline): MDHEN, SYDVKM. The CDR3 runs to 15 residues. Losses at the gene ends were 5 bases for V and 7 bases for J; bases not matched to a gene: 11.

This rearrangement joins TRBV30 to TRBJ1-1; D might be TRBD1 (6 bases). Trimming cost V 6 bases and J 0 bases, with 17 bases left between them. This CDR3 is 15 amino acids long. Germline V gene data show CDR1 as GTSNPN and CDR2 as SVGIG (reference sequence). In nucleotides, the CDR3 is TGTGCCTGCCCCGGCAGGGGCCAAATGAACACTGAAGCTTTCTTT. It codes for CACPGRGQMNTEAFF.

This chain connects TRBV19 to TRBJ1-2; possibly TRBD1 for D (6 bases). The V end was cut by 9 bases, the J end by 3 bases, with 17 bases between. The CDR3 has 14 amino acids. The germline CDR1 and CDR2 sequences are LNHDA and SQIVND (reference sequence). For the CDR3, the DNA is TGTGCCAGACCCTCGACAGGCCGTTACTATGGCTACACCTTC. This codes for CARPSTGRYYGYTF. Full variable domain (rest looked up from reference TRBV19 and TRBJ1-2): DGGITQSPKYLFRKEGQNVTLSCEQNLNHDAMYWYRQDPGQGLRLIYYSQIVNDFQKGDIAEGYSVSREKKESFPLTVTSAQKNPTAFYLCARPSTGRYYGYTFGSGTRLTVV.

This sequence joins TRBV12-5 and TRBJ1-5; no definite D call. The ends were cut back, 6 bases at V and 9 bases at J, with 12 bases in the middle. Germline loops: CDR1 LGHNT, CDR2 FRNRAP. This CDR3 has 12 amino acids. CDR3 loop: CASGVSSWPQHF. CDR3 DNA sequence: TGTGCTAGTGGGGTGAGTAGTTGGCCCCAGCATTTT.

The chain recombines TRBV5-8 with TRBJ1-1, with D possibly matching TRBD1 (5 bases). The CDR3 has 17 residues. Trimming took 3 bases from V and 3 from J, leaving 21 bases between them. The germline CDR1 and CDR2 sequences are SGHTS and YDEGEE. CDR3 in amino acids: CASSSPLRRDGDTEAFF. CDR3 DNA: TGTGCCAGCAGCTCCCCTCTGAGGAGGGACGGAGACACTGAAGCTTTCTTT.

This chain links TRBV5-4 with TRBJ1-2; D gene ambiguous. The CDR3 runs 13 residues. The V gene's germline CDR1 is SGHNT and CDR2 YYREEE (reference sequence). V lost 2 bases and J 7 bases, leaving 12 bases between the germline ends. CDR3 loop: CASSFEEIGGYTF. CDR3 bases: TGTGCCAGCAGCTTCGAGGAAATCGGTGGCTACACCTTC.

Comment on this clone: This specimen includes other DNA sequences encoding the same CDR3. The V call is TRBV10-3, the J call TRBJ1-1; D is possibly TRBD1 (6 bases). V gave up 6 bases and J gave up 2 bases, with 10 bases separating them. CDR3 length equals 13 residues. Germline V gene sequence: CDR1 ENHRY, CDR2 SYGVKD. CDR3 sequence reads: CAIRVGGNTEAFF. DNA for the CDR3: TGTGCCATCAGAGTAGGGGGAAACACTGAAGCTTTCTTT.